Listed below are T cell receptor beta chains from one sample, sequenced in a study of breast tumors, draining lymph nodes, adjacent tissues. TCRdb re-called the multiplex PCR reads through MiXCR, storing one row per CDR3 protein. The top ten hold roughly 2.5% of the sample, which has approximately 130,000 distinct CDR3 sequences, around 22% seen once. Sequencing was done on a sample of axillary lymph node tissue. These TCRs come from a female donor with breast cancer. Some clones in this sample may be carry-over from other donors' samples. The CDR3 runs from the conserved cysteine through the conserved F or W. D genes are given only for firm matches. Size values are once, few and many counts, or a class for expanded clones, and some rows have none.

v_gene: TRBV7-8; j_gene: TRBJ1-3; d_gene: NA; abundance: many; CDR3aa: CASSPKGLSSGNTIYF; CDR3nt: TGTGCCAGCAGCCCGAAGGGACTTTCCTCTGGAAACACCATATATTTT
v_gene: TRBV5-4; j_gene: TRBJ2-7; d_gene: NA; abundance: many; CDR3aa: CASSLGTGTYEQYF; CDR3nt: TGTGCCAGCAGCCTGGGGACGGGTACTTACGAGCAGTACTTC
v_gene: TRBV10-3; j_gene: TRBJ2-3; d_gene: NA; abundance: many; CDR3aa: CAISAQQGSSTDTQYF; CDR3nt: TGTGCCATCAGTGCCCAACAGGGATCTAGCACAGATACGCAGTATTTT
v_gene: TRBV29-1; j_gene: TRBJ2-3; d_gene: TRBD1; abundance: few; CDR3aa: CSLTGKGAGTDTQYF; CDR3nt: TGCAGCCTTACAGGGAAGGGGGCTGGCACAGATACGCAGTATTTT
v_gene: TRBV7-9; j_gene: TRBJ1-3; d_gene: NA; abundance: many; CDR3aa: CASSPGGAGNTIYF; CDR3nt: TGTGCCAGCAGCCCCGGTGGCGCTGGAAACACCATATATTTT
v_gene: TRBV7-2; j_gene: TRBJ2-7; d_gene: TRBD1; abundance: many; CDR3aa: CASSLKAGGTYEQYF; CDR3nt: TGTGCCAGCAGCTTAAAGGCAGGGGGCACCTACGAGCAGTACTTC
v_gene: TRBV20-1; j_gene: TRBJ2-1; d_gene: NA; abundance: many; CDR3aa: CSARPPSRNEQFF; CDR3nt: TGCAGTGCTAGACCCCCATCTAGGAATGAGCAGTTCTTC
v_gene: TRBV24-1; j_gene: TRBJ2-2; d_gene: NA; abundance: many; CDR3aa: CATRLNGAGELFF; CDR3nt: TGTGCCACCCGCTTGAACGGAGCCGGGGAGCTGTTTTTT
v_gene: TRBV5-4; j_gene: TRBJ1-4; d_gene: NA; abundance: many; CDR3aa: CASSLAGRNEKLFF; CDR3nt: TGTGCCAGCAGCTTGGCGGGACGGAATGAAAAACTGTTTTTT
v_gene: TRBV5-1; j_gene: TRBJ1-2; d_gene: TRBD1; abundance: NA; CDR3aa: CASNLQQGSGYTF; CDR3nt: TGCGCCAGCAACCTCCAACAGGGGTCGGGCTACACCTTC
v_gene: TRBV28; j_gene: TRBJ2-5; d_gene: TRBD1; abundance: few; CDR3aa: CASSPGQRAAQYF; CDR3nt: TGTGCCAGCAGCCCGGGACAGCGAGCGGCCCAGTACTTC
v_gene: TRBV20-1; j_gene: TRBJ2-1; d_gene: NA; abundance: many; CDR3aa: CSARRGAHNEQFF; CDR3nt: TGCAGTGCTAGACGAGGGGCTCACAATGAGCAGTTCTTC
v_gene: TRBV4-1; j_gene: TRBJ1-6; d_gene: NA; abundance: many; CDR3aa: CASSQEGRGGYSPLHF; CDR3nt: TGCGCCAGCAGCCAAGAGGGCAGGGGAGGGTATTCACCCCTCCACTTT
v_gene: TRBV3-1; j_gene: TRBJ2-7; d_gene: TRBD2; abundance: many; CDR3aa: CASRGAGGVYEQYF; CDR3nt: TGTGCCAGCAGAGGAGCGGGAGGTGTCTACGAGCAGTACTTC
v_gene: TRBV19; j_gene: TRBJ2-6; d_gene: NA; abundance: few; CDR3aa: CASSMRRPGANVLTF; CDR3nt: TGTGCCAGTAGTATGAGGCGACCTGGGGCCAACGTCCTGACTTTC
v_gene: TRBV7-2; j_gene: TRBJ1-2; d_gene: NA; abundance: many; CDR3aa: CASSRRTGTNYGYTF; CDR3nt: TGTGCCAGCAGCCGTAGGACGGGGACTAACTATGGCTACACCTTC
v_gene: TRBV20-1; j_gene: TRBJ2-7; d_gene: NA; abundance: many; CDR3aa: CSARDGLSAYF; CDR3nt: TGCAGTGCTAGAGATGGGCTTTCAGCATACTTC
v_gene: TRBV2; j_gene: TRBJ2-7; d_gene: TRBD2; abundance: many; CDR3aa: CASSETLAGGPYEQYF; CDR3nt: TGTGCCAGCAGTGAAACGCTAGCGGGAGGTCCTTACGAGCAGTACTTC
v_gene: TRBV30; j_gene: TRBJ2-1; d_gene: NA; abundance: many; CDR3aa: CAWSAGRYNEQFF; CDR3nt: TGTGCCTGGAGCGCCGGACGCTACAATGAGCAGTTCTTC
v_gene: TRBV5-8; j_gene: TRBJ2-1; d_gene: TRBD2; abundance: many; CDR3aa: CASSYGLENEQFF; CDR3nt: TGTGCCAGCAGCTACGGACTAGAGAATGAGCAGTTCTTC
v_gene: TRBV7-3; j_gene: TRBJ2-1; d_gene: NA; abundance: many; CDR3aa: CASSFRAYNEQFF; CDR3nt: TGTGCCAGCAGCTTCAGGGCTTACAATGAGCAGTTCTTC
v_gene: TRBV6-2/TRBV6-3; j_gene: TRBJ2-7; d_gene: NA; abundance: many; CDR3aa: CASSYAPSYEQYF; CDR3nt: TGTGCCAGCAGTTACGCCCCATCCTACGAGCAGTACTTC
v_gene: TRBV19; j_gene: TRBJ1-3; d_gene: NA; abundance: many; CDR3aa: CASSMKGPGNTIYF; CDR3nt: TGTGCCAGTAGTATGAAGGGGCCTGGAAACACCATATATTTT
v_gene: TRBV30; j_gene: TRBJ2-1; d_gene: NA; abundance: few; CDR3aa: CAWSVLGQDFFNEQFF; CDR3nt: TGTGCCTGGAGTGTACTGGGGCAGGACTTTTTCAATGAGCAGTTCTTC
v_gene: TRBV20-1; j_gene: TRBJ2-1; d_gene: TRBD2; abundance: many; CDR3aa: CSAPQGGSYNEQFF; CDR3nt: TGCAGTGCCCCTCAAGGCGGGAGTTACAATGAGCAGTTCTTC
v_gene: TRBV5-6; j_gene: TRBJ2-7; d_gene: NA; abundance: many; CDR3aa: CASSLGPGGYTSIYF; CDR3nt: TGTGCCAGCAGCTTGGGCCCGGGGGGCTATACCTCGATTTACTTC
v_gene: TRBV12-5; j_gene: TRBJ1-3; d_gene: NA; abundance: many; CDR3aa: CASGLVMGADGNTIYF; CDR3nt: TGTGCTAGTGGTTTGGTAATGGGGGCGGATGGAAACACCATATATTTT
v_gene: TRBV6-2/TRBV6-3; j_gene: TRBJ2-5; d_gene: TRBD1; abundance: many; CDR3aa: CASSSQGRETQYF; CDR3nt: TGTGCCAGCAGTTCACAGGGGCGAGAGACCCAGTACTTC
v_gene: TRBV5-6; j_gene: TRBJ2-2; d_gene: NA; abundance: NA; CDR3aa: CASSRTGRFETGELFF; CDR3nt: TGTGCCAGCAGCCGAACGGGGAGGTTTGAAACCGGGGAGCTGTTTTTT
v_gene: TRBV20-1; j_gene: TRBJ1-5; d_gene: NA; abundance: NA; CDR3aa: CSASLGGWVKQPQHF; CDR3nt: TGCAGTGCTAGTTTAGGGGGATGGGTCAAACAGCCCCAGCATTTT
v_gene: TRBV2; j_gene: TRBJ1-4; d_gene: TRBD1; abundance: NA; CDR3aa: CASKTRQGRNEKLFF; CDR3nt: TGTGCCAGCAAGACTCGACAGGGGCGTAATGAAAAACTGTTTTTT
v_gene: TRBV5-1; j_gene: TRBJ2-1; d_gene: NA; abundance: many; CDR3aa: CASSLAARSYNEQFF; CDR3nt: TGCGCCAGCAGCTTGGCGGCTAGATCCTACAATGAGCAGTTCTTC
v_gene: TRBV27; j_gene: TRBJ2-3; d_gene: NA; abundance: NA; CDR3aa: CASSLSWGASQYF; CDR3nt: TGTGCCAGCAGTTTATCGTGGGGGGCTTCGCAGTATTTT
v_gene: TRBV7-8; j_gene: TRBJ2-1; d_gene: TRBD1; abundance: many; CDR3aa: CASSSGTGVFNEQFF; CDR3nt: TGTGCCAGCAGCTCGGGGACAGGGGTTTTCAATGAGCAGTTCTTC
v_gene: TRBV10-1; j_gene: TRBJ2-3; d_gene: TRBD2; abundance: NA; CDR3aa: CASSESRASGCPDTQYF; CDR3nt: TGCGCCAGCAGTGAGTCACGGGCTAGCGGGTGTCCAGATACGCAGTATTTT
v_gene: TRBV4-3; j_gene: TRBJ1-6; d_gene: NA; abundance: many; CDR3aa: CASSQDWAEFRSPLHF; CDR3nt: TGCGCCAGCAGCCAAGACTGGGCAGAATTTCGTTCACCCCTCCACTTT
v_gene: TRBV6-2/TRBV6-3; j_gene: TRBJ2-2; d_gene: NA; abundance: many; CDR3aa: CASKLTANTGELFF; CDR3nt: TGTGCCAGCAAGTTAACAGCGAACACCGGGGAGCTGTTTTTT
v_gene: TRBV5-1; j_gene: TRBJ2-1; d_gene: NA; abundance: many; CDR3aa: CASSLEQVSYNEQFF; CDR3nt: TGCGCCAGCAGCTTGGAACAGGTCTCCTACAATGAGCAGTTCTTC
v_gene: TRBV25-1; j_gene: TRBJ1-5; d_gene: TRBD1; abundance: NA; CDR3aa: CASSGPGQNQPQHF; CDR3nt: TGTGCCAGCAGTGGGCCGGGACAGAATCAGCCCCAGCATTTT
v_gene: TRBV6-1; j_gene: TRBJ1-4; d_gene: NA; abundance: NA; CDR3aa: CASSERNWGTSKLFF; CDR3nt: TGTGCCAGCAGTGAAAGGAATTGGGGGACCTCAAAACTGTTTTTT
v_gene: TRBV30; j_gene: TRBJ1-5; d_gene: NA; abundance: few; CDR3aa: CAWSRGTEDQPQHF; CDR3nt: TGTGCCTGGAGTCGAGGGACGGAAGACCAGCCCCAGCATTTT
v_gene: TRBV30; j_gene: TRBJ2-7; d_gene: TRBD1; abundance: many; CDR3aa: CAWSPGTGGVEQYF; CDR3nt: TGTGCCTGGAGTCCCGGGACAGGGGGCGTCGAGCAGTACTTC
v_gene: TRBV7-8; j_gene: TRBJ2-5; d_gene: TRBD2; abundance: many; CDR3aa: CASSYSGTRERTQYF; CDR3nt: TGTGCCAGCAGCTACTCCGGGACTAGAGAGCGGACCCAGTACTTC
v_gene: TRBV20-1; j_gene: TRBJ2-5; d_gene: TRBD1; abundance: many; CDR3aa: CSAPTGGGQETQYF; CDR3nt: TGCAGTGCACCTACAGGGGGCGGCCAAGAGACCCAGTACTTC
v_gene: TRBV6-2/TRBV6-3; j_gene: TRBJ2-3; d_gene: NA; abundance: many; CDR3aa: CASKLGIGGTQYF; CDR3nt: TGTGCCAGCAAGTTGGGGATCGGGGGTACGCAGTATTTT
v_gene: TRBV4-1; j_gene: TRBJ2-7; d_gene: TRBD2; abundance: few; CDR3aa: CASSPGLAGTYGQYF; CDR3nt: TGCGCCAGCAGCCCGGGACTAGCGGGTACCTACGGGCAGTACTTC
v_gene: TRBV2; j_gene: TRBJ2-3; d_gene: NA; abundance: many; CDR3aa: CASSVEGRNYF; CDR3nt: TGTGCCAGCAGTGTAGAGGGACGGAATTATTTT
v_gene: TRBV30; j_gene: TRBJ1-5; d_gene: NA; abundance: few; CDR3aa: CAWSPQGWNQPQHF; CDR3nt: TGTGCCTGGAGTCCCCAGGGTTGGAATCAGCCCCAGCATTTT
v_gene: TRBV5-1; j_gene: TRBJ2-3; d_gene: TRBD2; abundance: many; CDR3aa: CASSPSGGPTDTQYF; CDR3nt: TGCGCCAGCAGTCCTAGCGGGGGGCCGACAGATACGCAGTATTTT
v_gene: TRBV19; j_gene: TRBJ1-1; d_gene: NA; abundance: NA; CDR3aa: CASSIALNTEAFF; CDR3nt: TGTGCCAGTAGTATAGCGCTAAACACTGAAGCTTTCTTT
v_gene: TRBV28; j_gene: TRBJ2-7; d_gene: NA; abundance: many; CDR3aa: CASRSTGTDTSYEQYF; CDR3nt: TGTGCCAGCAGGTCGACCGGGACTGATACCTCCTACGAGCAGTACTTC
v_gene: TRBV2; j_gene: TRBJ2-7; d_gene: NA; abundance: many; CDR3aa: CASSEGVYEQYF; CDR3nt: TGTGCCAGCAGTGAAGGTGTCTACGAGCAGTACTTC
v_gene: TRBV4-2; j_gene: TRBJ2-2; d_gene: TRBD2; abundance: NA; CDR3aa: CASSYPGLAGVWNRELFF; CDR3nt: TGTGCCAGCAGTTACCCAGGACTAGCGGGAGTTTGGAACCGGGAGCTGTTTTTT